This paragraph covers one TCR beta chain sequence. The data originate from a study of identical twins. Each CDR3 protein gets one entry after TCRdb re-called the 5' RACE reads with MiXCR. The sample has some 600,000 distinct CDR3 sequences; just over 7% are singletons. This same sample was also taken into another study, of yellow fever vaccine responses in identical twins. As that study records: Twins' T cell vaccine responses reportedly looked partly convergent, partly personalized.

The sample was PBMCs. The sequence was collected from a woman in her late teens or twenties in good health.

CDR3 protein: CSAQTSGRYEQYF. DNA for the CDR3: TGCAGTGCGCAGACTAGCGGGAGATACGAGCAGTACTTC. The V and J genes are TRBV20-1 and TRBJ2-7, with 12 bases that match TRBD2. CDR1 and CDR2 from the germline V gene are DFQATT and SNEGSKA (reference sequence). The ends lost 6 bases at V and 4 bases at J; junction bases unmatched: 4. This CDR3 is built from 13 residues.